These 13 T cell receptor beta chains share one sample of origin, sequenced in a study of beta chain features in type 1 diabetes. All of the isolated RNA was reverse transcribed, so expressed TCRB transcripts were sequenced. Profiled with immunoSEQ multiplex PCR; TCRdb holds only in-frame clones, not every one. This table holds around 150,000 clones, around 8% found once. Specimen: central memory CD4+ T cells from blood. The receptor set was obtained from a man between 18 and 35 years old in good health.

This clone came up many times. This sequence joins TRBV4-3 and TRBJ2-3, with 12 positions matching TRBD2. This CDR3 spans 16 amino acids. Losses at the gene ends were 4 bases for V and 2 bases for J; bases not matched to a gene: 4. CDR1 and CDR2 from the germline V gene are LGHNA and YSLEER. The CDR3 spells CASSLLAGGTTDTQYF. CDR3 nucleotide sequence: TGCGCCAGCAGCCTTCTAGCGGGGGGGACCACAGATACGCAGTATTTT.

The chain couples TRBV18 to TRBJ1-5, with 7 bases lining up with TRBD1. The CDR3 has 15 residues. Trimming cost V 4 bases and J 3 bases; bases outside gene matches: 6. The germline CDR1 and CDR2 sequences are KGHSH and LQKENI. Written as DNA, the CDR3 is TGTGCCAGCTCACTGACAGGGAAATCCAATCAGCCCCAGCATTTT. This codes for CASSLTGKSNQPQHF.

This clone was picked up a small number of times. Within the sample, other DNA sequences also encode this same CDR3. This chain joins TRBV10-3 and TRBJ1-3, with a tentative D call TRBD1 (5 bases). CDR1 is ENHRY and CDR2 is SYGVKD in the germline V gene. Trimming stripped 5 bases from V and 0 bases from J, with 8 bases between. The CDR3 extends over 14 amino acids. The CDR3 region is CAISSDSSGNTIYF. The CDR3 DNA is TGTGCCATCAGTTCCGACAGCTCTGGAAACACCATATATTTT.

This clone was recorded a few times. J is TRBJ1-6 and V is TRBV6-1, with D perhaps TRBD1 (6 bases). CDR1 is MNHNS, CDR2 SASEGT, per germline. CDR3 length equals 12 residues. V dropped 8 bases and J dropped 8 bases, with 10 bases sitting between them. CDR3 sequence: CASGGWYSPLHF. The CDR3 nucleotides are TGTGCCAGCGGGGGCTGGTATTCACCCCTCCACTTT.

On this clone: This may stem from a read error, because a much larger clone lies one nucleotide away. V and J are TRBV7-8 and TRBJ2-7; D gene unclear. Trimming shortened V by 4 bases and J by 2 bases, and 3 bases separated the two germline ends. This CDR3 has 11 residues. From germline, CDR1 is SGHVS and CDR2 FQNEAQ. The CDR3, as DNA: TGTGCCAGCAGCTCTACCTACGAGCAGTACTTC. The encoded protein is CASSSTYEQYF. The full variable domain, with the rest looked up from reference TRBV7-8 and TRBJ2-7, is GAGVSQSPRYKVAKRGQDVALRCDPISGHVSLFWYQQALGQGPEFLTYFQNEAQLDKSGLPSDRFFAERPEGSVSTLKIQRTQQEDSAVYLCASSSTYEQYFGPGTRLTVT.

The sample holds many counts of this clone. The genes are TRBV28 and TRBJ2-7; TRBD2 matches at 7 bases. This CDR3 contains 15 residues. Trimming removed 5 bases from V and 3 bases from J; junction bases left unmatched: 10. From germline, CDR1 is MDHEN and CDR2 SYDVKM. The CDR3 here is CASSKGVAGRYEQYF. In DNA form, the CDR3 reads TGTGCCAGCAGTAAAGGGGTAGCGGGCCGCTACGAGCAGTACTTC.

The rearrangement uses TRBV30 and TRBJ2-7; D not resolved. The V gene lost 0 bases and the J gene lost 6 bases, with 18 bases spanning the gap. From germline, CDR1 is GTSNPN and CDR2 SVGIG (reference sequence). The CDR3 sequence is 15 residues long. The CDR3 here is CAWSVLSPFLSEQYF. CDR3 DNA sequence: TGTGCCTGGAGTGTACTAAGTCCTTTCCTAAGCGAGCAGTACTTC. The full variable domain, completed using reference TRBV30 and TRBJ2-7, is SQTIHQWPATLVQPVGSPLSLECTVEGTSNPNLYWYRQAAGRGLQLLFYSVGIGQISSEVPQNLSASRPQDRQFILSSKKLLLSDSGFYLCAWSVLSPFLSEQYFGPGTRLTVT.

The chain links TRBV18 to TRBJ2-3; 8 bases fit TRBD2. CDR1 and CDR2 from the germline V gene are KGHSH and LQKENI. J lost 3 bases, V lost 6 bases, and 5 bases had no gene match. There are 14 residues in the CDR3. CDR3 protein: CASSATSDTDTQYF. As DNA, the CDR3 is TGTGCCAGCTCCGCGACTAGCGATACAGATACGCAGTATTTT.

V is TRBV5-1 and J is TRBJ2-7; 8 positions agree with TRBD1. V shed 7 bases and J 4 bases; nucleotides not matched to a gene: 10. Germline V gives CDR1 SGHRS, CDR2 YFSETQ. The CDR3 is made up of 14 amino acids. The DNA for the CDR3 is TGCGCCAGCCAGGCCGGGACAGGAGGGTACGAGCAGTACTTC. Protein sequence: CASQAGTGGYEQYF.

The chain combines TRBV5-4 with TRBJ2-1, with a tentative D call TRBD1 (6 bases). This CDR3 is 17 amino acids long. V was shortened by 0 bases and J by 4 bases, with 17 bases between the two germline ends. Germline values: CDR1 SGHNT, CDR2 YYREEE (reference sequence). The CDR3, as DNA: TGTGCCAGCAGCTTGGCCGGACGGCGGACAGCGTACAATGAGCAGTTCTTC. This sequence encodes CASSLAGRRTAYNEQFF.

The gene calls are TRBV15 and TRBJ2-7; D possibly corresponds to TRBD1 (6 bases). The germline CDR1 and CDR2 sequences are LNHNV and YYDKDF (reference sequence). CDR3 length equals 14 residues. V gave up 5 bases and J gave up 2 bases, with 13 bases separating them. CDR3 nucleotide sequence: TGTGCCACCAGCGTCCGGGACAATCCCTACGAGCAGTACTTC. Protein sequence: CATSVRDNPYEQYF. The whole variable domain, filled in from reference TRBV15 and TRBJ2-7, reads DAMVIQNPRYQVTQFGKPVTLSCSQTLNHNVMYWYQQKSSQAPKLLFHYYDKDFNNEADTPDNFQSRRPNTSFCFLDIRSPGLGDTAMYLCATSVRDNPYEQYFGPGTRLTVT.

CDR3 coding DNA: TGTGCCAGCAGCCCCTGGACAGGGGGCTTGAACATTCAGTACTTC. Translating it yields CASSPWTGGLNIQYF. V is TRBV5-8 and J is TRBJ2-4; 11 bases fit TRBD1. This CDR3 spans 15 amino acids. Germline V gene sequence: CDR1 SGHTS, CDR2 YDEGEE. Trimming took 4 bases from V and 7 from J; bases not matched to a gene: 7. The variable domain in full, with the rest retrieved from reference TRBV5-8 and TRBJ2-4, is EAGVTQSPTHLIKTRGQQATLRCSPISGHTSVYWYQQALGLGLQFLLWYDEGEERNRGNFPPRFSGRQFPNYSSELNVNALELEDSALYLCASSPWTGGLNIQYFGAGTRLSVL.

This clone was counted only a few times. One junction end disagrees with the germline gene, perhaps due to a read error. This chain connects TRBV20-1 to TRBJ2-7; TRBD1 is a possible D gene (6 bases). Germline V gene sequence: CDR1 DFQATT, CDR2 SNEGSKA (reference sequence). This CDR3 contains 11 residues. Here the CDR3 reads CSVQLRDTIRF. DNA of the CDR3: TGCAGTGTACAACTCCGGGACACTATCCGCTTC.